The T cell receptor beta chain described here comes from a study of identical twins listed by TCRdb under 2016. Background for the entire study: To test whether fetal clonotypes persist, this study deep-sequenced TCR alpha and beta repertoires from monozygotic twins, from unrelated adults of various ages, and from cord blood. To rule out contamination, the twin experiments were replicated at different times with different library preparation protocols. Broad study findings and their caveats: In monozygotic twins, recombination models systematically underestimated out-of-frame TCR alpha sharing, but the models matched the sharing seen between unrelated individuals. Zero-insertion analyses could be partly confounded by invariant T cells such as MAIT and iNKT, although diverse VJ usage argued against such confounding for most clonotypes. Abundant cord blood beta clonotypes carried fewer insertions; young adult naive repertoires showed a weaker similar trend, while memory repertoires showed none. Conclusions relied on cross-sectional statistical analysis, since the same donors could not be followed over many years. A weaker excess of twin sharing was found in beta out-of-frame sequences because the signal-to-noise ratio was lowered by fewer shared sequences. Compared with coincidental sharing between unrelated individuals, an excess of low generation-probability sequences was observed among out-of-frame TCR alpha sequences shared between twins.

This clonotype was counted between two and nine times. This receptor's antigen is unknown. No base-level quality is on record; no much larger clone is a single base apart. Every donor in the study was a healthy Caucasian. The twin cohort comprised three pairs of female monozygotic twins, all aged about 18 to 29 years. Peripheral blood mononuclear cells were the source from which RNA for the TCR libraries was isolated. The library was obtained by 5' RACE. Sequencing relied on an Illumina HiSeq 2000. Template switching introduced a universal primer binding site; the final cDNA contained a unique molecular identifier, enabling accurate counting of TCR cDNA molecules. First-strand cDNA for TCR alpha and beta chains was synthesized from specific primers in the conserved constant-segment region. To control for contamination, every cDNA library carried two barcodes: a SMART-Mk sample barcode plus Illumina barcodes. Two successive PCR steps introduced TruSeq adapter sequences along with Illumina sample barcodes. The TCR alpha and beta cDNA libraries were sequenced on the Illumina HiSeq platform using custom primers. In the original analysis: MiGEC processed the raw reads to extract unique molecular identifiers, while MiXCR was used to determine the CDR3 positions. Recombination models were inferred per individual with the repgenHMM and IGoR tools using an EM algorithm. Shared clonotypes were analyzed with the tcR package in R, and sharing was normalized by the product of cloneset sizes. To study raw recombination free of thymic and clonal selection effects, out-of-frame nonproductive sequences were analyzed. TCRdb reanalyzed the raw reads on its own, using fastp at Q25 for trimming and MiXCR for clone calling, and kept in-frame beta chains. Every CDR3 protein is listed once, alongside the most common genes and DNA of its rows. The V and J calls shown here were made by TCRdb, not taken from the authors' results. This sample lists fewer than 900,000 distinct CDR3 sequences; around 20% were detected once. The ten top clones hold roughly 4% of the sample.

V is pared back by 2 bases and J by 7 bases, with 14 bases lying between the germline termini. The CDR3 has 14 amino acids, counting the end cysteine and phenylalanine. Of the read, only the CDR3 DNA is kept; its 42 bases are in frame from base 1. The sample also formed part of further work on T cells expressing NK-cell markers. The second investigation adds: In sorted CD3+CD56+NKG2C+, CD3+CD56+NKG2C- and CD3+CD56-NKG2C+ T-cell subsets from eight donors, TCR beta-chain repertoires were profiled. Most of the eight sequenced donors were HCMV-seropositive and one was HCMV-seronegative. In several experiments an anti-gammadeltaTCR antibody was added to restrict sorting to alphabetaTCR-expressing T cells. For five or six donors, the dominant CD3+CD56+NKG2C+ clonotypes were among the top 10 CD8+ clonotypes and accounted for about 1.0-7.0% of CD8+ T cells. Those dominant clonotypes were again the most abundant among CD3+CD56-NKG2C+ cells in a handful of donors, at about 28.3-65%. Whether the expanded NKG2C-expressing T cell clones were specific for HCMV antigens was left unclear. The study sequenced eight donors, all healthy volunteers chosen at random: three men and five women. HCMV serostatus was determined by detecting HCMV-specific IgG in serum with a commercial ELISA kit. For five or six donors, unsorted PBMC were also used to sequence bulk peripheral blood T-cell repertoires. MIGEC was used to demultiplex reads and group reads by UMI, and MiTCR was used to assemble and quantify clonotypes. To exclude erroneous sequences, any TCR cDNA sequence not supported by at least two reads was discarded. The tcR package was used for downstream repertoire analysis, and clonotypes were matched across fractions by CDR3 nucleotide sequence plus V segment. Antigen specificity was annotated against VDJdb with VDJmatch, allowing one amino acid substitution in CDR3.

The TCR originated in a woman aged 18-29 years in good health. Input material: PBMCs. Recombination joined TRBV12-3 or TRBV12-4 with TRBJ1-1, with a tentative D gene TRBD1 over 6 matching bases. The CDR3 region reads CASSLPGQNFEAFF. The nucleotide sequence is given as TGTGCCAGCAGTTTACCAGGACAGAATTTTGAAGCTTTCTTT.